Below are 25 T cell receptor beta chains sequenced from a single sample in a study of T cells in Graves' hyperthyroidism and ophthalmopathy. Amplification of TCR beta CDR3 regions used RNA as the template. First-round RT-PCR targeting the TCR CDR3 was performed with the HTBI primer set. TCRdb ran MiXCR on the multiplex PCR reads and lists one entry per CDR3 protein. The table includes approximately 490,000 distinct CDR3 sequences, 20% to 25% detected once. Sequencing was done on a sample of blood. The source is a woman aged 70-85 years with Graves' ophthalmopathy.

This clonotype was picked up many times. The chain couples TRBV13 to TRBJ2-5; tentative D call: TRBD1 (5 bases). The length of the CDR3 is 15 residues. The germline CDR1 and CDR2 sequences are PRHDT and FYEKMQ (reference sequence). The germline V and J ends were trimmed by 0 bases and 1 base, with 9 bases remaining between them. The CDR3 reads CASSLGQGIQETQYF. CDR3 nucleotide sequence: TGTGCCAGCAGCTTAGGTCAGGGTATCCAAGAGACCCAGTACTTC.

CDR3 coding DNA: TGTGCCAGCAGTAGATTCGCAGGGAGGGGCTCTGGGGCCAACGTCCTGACTTTC. Translating it yields CASSRFAGRGSGANVLTF. The chain recombines TRBV27 with TRBJ2-6; TRBD2 matches 7 bases. J gave up 0 bases and V 5 bases, and 10 bases lay outside the gene matches. Looked up from germline, CDR1 is MNHEY and CDR2 is SMNVEV (reference sequence). This CDR3 has 18 amino acids.

This clonotype has just a few counts. This chain uses TRBV7-3 with TRBJ2-1; 8 positions match TRBD2. With V trimmed by 5 bases and J by 6 bases, 6 bases remained unmatched. Germline values: CDR1 SGHTA, CDR2 FQGTGA. There are 14 residues in the CDR3. The CDR3 sequence is CASSPGGRFNEQFF. CDR3 sequence (DNA): TGTGCCAGCAGCCCGGGCGGGAGGTTCAATGAGCAGTTCTTC.

The rearrangement links TRBV9 to TRBJ1-6, with unresolved D. CDR1 is SGDLS and CDR2 is YYNGEE in the germline V gene. The CDR3 has 13 residues. The V end was cut by 4 bases, the J end by 9 bases, with 11 bases between. The CDR3 nucleotides read TGTGCCAGCAGCTCCCCTGGGGTTTCACCCCTCCACTTT. Translation gives CASSSPGVSPLHF.

This clonotype came up many times. V usage is TRBV12-5 and J usage is TRBJ2-5; TRBD2 is a possible D gene (6 bases). V lost 5 bases and J lost 1, with 14 bases in between. CDR1 and CDR2 from the germline V gene are LGHNT and FRNRAP. This CDR3 is 15 amino acids long. CDR3: CASGILRRAQETQYF. The CDR3 region has the DNA TGTGCTAGTGGTATACTTCGGAGGGCCCAAGAGACCCAGTACTTC.

This chain connects TRBV28 to TRBJ2-1, with a tentative D call TRBD2 (6 bases). The V end was cut by 3 bases, the J end by 1 base, with 10 bases between. Germline values: CDR1 MDHEN, CDR2 SYDVKM. The CDR3 length is 15 residues. CDR3 nucleotide sequence: TGTGCCAGCAGTTTTTTTCGGGGGTCCTACAATGAGCAGTTCTTC. It encodes CASSFFRGSYNEQFF. Full variable domain (outside the CDR3, taken from reference TRBV28 and TRBJ2-1): DVKVTQSSRYLVKRTGEKVFLECVQDMDHENMFWYRQDPGLGLRLIYFSYDVKMKEKGDIPEGYSVSREKKERFSLILESASTNQTSMYLCASSFFRGSYNEQFFGPGTRLTVL.

This CDR3 is CASTPGGPGNTIYF. The CDR3 coding sequence is TGCGCCAGCACCCCCGGGGGACCTGGAAACACCATATATTTT. The chain is built from TRBV5-1 and TRBJ1-3, with a possible D match to TRBD1 (5 bases). CDR1 and CDR2 (germline): SGHRS, YFSETQ. CDR3 length: 14 residues. V dropped 6 bases and J dropped 2 bases, with 12 bases sitting between them. The full variable domain, its missing parts supplied by reference TRBV5-1 and TRBJ1-3, is KAGVTQTPRYLIKTRGQQVTLSCSPISGHRSVSWYQQTPGQGLQFLFEYFSETQRNKGNFPGRFSGRQFSNSRSEMNVSTLELGDSALYLCASTPGGPGNTIYFGEGSWLTVV.

The V gene is TRBV20-1, the J gene TRBJ1-2; D might be TRBD1 (6 bases). CDR3 length equals 15 residues. V was clipped by 6 bases and J by 0 bases, with 17 bases between them. CDR1 is DFQATT and CDR2 is SNEGSKA in the germline V gene (reference sequence). In DNA, the CDR3 is TGCAGTGCCCCCACTCGGGACACTACTAACTATGGCTACACCTTC. Translation gives CSAPTRDTTNYGYTF.

This clonotype was observed a few times. V gene TRBV15 combines with J gene TRBJ1-2; D perhaps matches TRBD1 (6 bases). Trimming pared 5 bases from V and 5 bases from J, leaving 12 bases between. Germline V gene data show CDR1 as LNHNV and CDR2 as YYDKDF (reference sequence). The CDR3 totals 13 residues. Written as DNA, the CDR3 is TGTGCCACCAGCCCTTTCAGGGGATATGGCTACACCTTC. It is translated as CATSPFRGYGYTF.

Comments on this clonotype: A read error may account for a junction end that differs from germline. The chain carries TRBV12-3 or TRBV12-4 and TRBJ2-1; D is unclear. This CDR3 has 14 amino acids. The chain's CDR3 is CASSSDLSYNGQFF. Here the CDR3 DNA reads TGTGCCAGCAGTTCGGACCTCTCCTACAATGGGCAGTTCTTC.

V and J are TRBV10-1 and TRBJ2-1, with TRBD1 identical over 9 bases. Germline V gene lookup returns CDR1 WNHNN and CDR2 SYGVQD (reference sequence). The CDR3 runs 16 residues. The trim removed 3 bases at V and 3 bases at J, leaving 6 bases unmatched. CDR3 sequence reads: CASSDRGQGNYNEQFF. CDR3 nucleotides: TGCGCCAGCAGTGACCGAGGACAGGGGAACTACAATGAGCAGTTCTTC.

This clonotype came up many times. The genes are TRBV3-1 and TRBJ1-1, with no clear D. Looked up from germline, CDR1 is LGHDT and CDR2 is YNNKEL (reference sequence). The CDR3 sequence is 14 residues long. V was pared by 1 base and J by 3 bases, with 9 bases between. The CDR3 sequence is CASSQGGRYTEAFF. CDR3 DNA: TGTGCCAGCAGCCAAGGTGGGCGGTACACTGAAGCTTTCTTT.

The rearrangement joins TRBV2 to TRBJ2-2, with 8 bases identical to TRBD2. The CDR3 has 15 amino acids. The V gene end was trimmed by 5 bases and the J gene end by 3 bases; junction bases not matched to a gene: 5. Germline lookup yields CDR1 SNHLY and CDR2 FYNNEI. The CDR3 reads CASSFGTRDTGELFF. The DNA of the CDR3 is TGTGCCAGCAGTTTCGGGACTAGGGACACCGGGGAGCTGTTTTTT.

This chain connects TRBV19 to TRBJ1-5; the D gene is possibly TRBD1 (6 bases). V gave up 10 bases and J gave up 0 bases, with 16 bases separating them. Per the germline V gene, CDR1 is LNHDA and CDR2 is SQIVND (reference sequence). This CDR3 comprises 15 residues. CDR3 loop: CATFAGGGSNQPQHF. In DNA form, the CDR3 reads TGTGCCACCTTTGCGGGGGGCGGTAGCAATCAGCCCCAGCATTTT.

This clonotype was seen many times. The chain combines TRBV6-1 with TRBJ1-2; D ambiguous. Germline values: CDR1 MNHNS, CDR2 SASEGT. There are 14 residues in the CDR3. V was trimmed by 7 bases and J by 5 bases, leaving 17 bases between them. CDR3 DNA sequence: TGTGCCAGCAAACGAGGGCACGGCAGTTATGGCTACACCTTC. It codes for CASKRGHGSYGYTF.

The chain employs TRBV20-1 and TRBJ2-1; D is ambiguous. CDR1 is DFQATT and CDR2 is SNEGSKA in the germline V gene (reference sequence). Trimming took 3 bases from V and 0 from J, leaving 6 bases between them. The CDR3 consists of 13 residues. In nucleotides, the CDR3 is TGCAGTGCTAGCTCCGTCTCCTACAATGAGCAGTTCTTC. Protein product: CSASSVSYNEQFF.

This clonotype came up many times. The chain is built from TRBV2 and TRBJ1-4, with TRBD1 identical over 7 bases. J lost 5 bases, V lost 3 bases, and 6 bases had no gene match. Germline lookup yields CDR1 SNHLY and CDR2 FYNNEI. The CDR3 has 15 amino acids. The CDR3 spells CASSEGPGQNEKLFF. The CDR3 nucleotides read TGTGCCAGCAGTGAGGGGCCGGGACAGAATGAAAAACTGTTTTTT.

This clonotype was counted at least ten times. The chain employs TRBV6-2 or TRBV6-3 and TRBJ1-1; no clear D gene. Between the trimmed V and J ends, which lost 7 bases and 5 bases, there was a span of 8 bases. The germline CDR1 and CDR2 sequences are MNHEY and SVGEGT. This CDR3 is 11 amino acids long. CDR3 DNA: TGTGCCAGCAATCAAGGGACTGAAGCTTTCTTT. Its protein is CASNQGTEAFF.

This clonotype has a count of ten or more. The chain uses TRBV19 and TRBJ1-5; 7 bases agree with TRBD1. This CDR3 is built from 15 residues. Per germline, CDR1 LNHDA and CDR2 SQIVND (reference sequence). V lost 5 bases to trimming and J lost 0 bases; unmatched junction nucleotides: 4. CDR3 in amino acids: CASSDRDSSNQPQHF. DNA for the CDR3: TGTGCCAGTAGTGACCGGGACAGTAGCAATCAGCCCCAGCATTTT.

The gene calls are TRBV20-1 and TRBJ1-2, with D possibly being TRBD1 (5 bases). Trimming removed 0 bases from V and 5 bases from J, with 13 bases in between. Per germline, CDR1 DFQATT and CDR2 SNEGSKA (reference sequence). The CDR3 is 14 amino acids. The CDR3 is CSAREGGRAYGYTF. The CDR3 coding sequence is TGCAGTGCTAGAGAAGGAGGCAGGGCTTATGGCTACACCTTC.

The rearrangement links TRBV6-4 to TRBJ1-2; D is unclear. The CDR3 has 13 residues. V lost 3 bases, J lost 8 bases, and 13 bases lay in between. Germline loops: CDR1 MRHNA, CDR2 SNTAGT. CDR3: CASSEDGRVGYTF. In nucleotides, the CDR3 is TGTGCCAGCAGTGAGGACGGCCGGGTCGGCTACACCTTC.

This clonotype was observed a handful of times. The rearrangement uses TRBV10-1 and TRBJ2-5; no clear D gene. The germline V gene encodes CDR1 WNHNN and CDR2 SYGVQD (reference sequence). Trimming took 3 bases from V and 1 from J, leaving 12 bases between them. The CDR3 sequence is 15 residues long. DNA for the CDR3: TGCGCCAGCAGTGACGGATGGCGGCCCCAAGAGACCCAGTACTTC. The encoded protein is CASSDGWRPQETQYF.

This clonotype was observed at least ten times. The chain recombines TRBV6-5 with TRBJ2-7, with a tentative D call TRBD2 (6 bases). This CDR3 spans 18 amino acids. The germline V gene has CDR1 MNHEY and CDR2 SVGAGI. V lost 2 bases, J lost 2 bases, and 22 bases lay in between. CDR3 nucleotides: TGTGCCAGCAGTTACCCACCTAGGCTGGCGGGGTACCCCTACGAGCAGTACTTC. Protein product: CASSYPPRLAGYPYEQYF.

Only one count was recorded for this clonotype. The junction differs from germline at one of its ends, possibly a read error. This chain uses TRBV6-5 with TRBJ1-4; D is unresolved. Germline CDR1 and CDR2: MNHEY and SVGAGI. CDR3 size: 14 residues. CDR3 protein: CAGSYRAGREKLFF. In nucleotides, the CDR3 is TGTGCCGGCAGTTACCGGGCAGGACGCGAAAAACTGTTTTTT.

In this sample, this clonotype turned up a few times. V and J are TRBV5-1 and TRBJ1-1; no definite D call. This CDR3 region has 16 residues. Looked up from germline, CDR1 is SGHRS and CDR2 is YFSETQ. V lost 1 base to trimming and J lost 1 base, with 14 bases between them. The CDR3 is CASSLQAQGGNTEAFF. Written as DNA, the CDR3 is TGCGCCAGCAGCTTGCAGGCCCAAGGAGGGAACACTGAAGCTTTCTTT.